Following are 9 T cell receptor beta chains from one sample sequenced in a study of blood T cell repertoires in COVID-19. Libraries were prepared by immunoSEQ multiplex PCR; TCRdb keeps only in-frame clonotypes and omits some of them. The table lists tens of thousands of clones, about 63% of them singletons. Sequencing was carried out using peripheral blood. The receptor source for this set is a woman aged 70-85 years with acute or convalescent COVID-19.

This rearrangement joins TRBV4-3 to TRBJ2-2, with 9 bases aligning to TRBD1. The CDR3 spans 18 residues. Per the germline V gene, CDR1 is LGHNA and CDR2 is YSLEER. V lost 0 bases to trimming and J lost 2 bases; unmatched junction nucleotides: 7. The CDR3 is CASSQEDRGYLNTGELFF. DNA of the CDR3: TGCGCCAGCAGCCAAGAGGACAGGGGATACCTCAACACCGGGGAGCTGTTTTTT.

The chain has TRBV11-2 and TRBJ2-6; TRBD2 matches at 7 bases. The V gene's germline CDR1 is SGHAT and CDR2 FQNNGV. The length of the CDR3 is 15 residues. V shed 5 bases, J shed 2 bases, and the junction held 3 bases outside the gene matches. CDR3 residues: CASSRRGAGANVLTF. Written as DNA, the CDR3 is TGTGCCAGCAGCCGACGGGGGGCTGGGGCCAACGTCCTGACTTTC.

V gene TRBV7-6 combines with J gene TRBJ2-6; 8 bases fit TRBD1. Germline V gives CDR1 SGHVS, CDR2 FNYEAQ. The V segment lost 5 bases and the J segment 2 bases; nucleotides outside the gene matches: 11. CDR3 length: 18 residues. Here the CDR3 DNA reads TGTGCCAGCAGCCCCCGAGCGGCAGGGGGCGCTGGGGCCAACGTCCTGACTTTC. Its translation is CASSPRAAGGAGANVLTF.

For this clone: Different DNA sequences within this sample yield the same CDR3. The CDR3 protein is CASSEQGGTEAFF. CDR3 DNA: TGTGCCAGCAGTGAACAGGGGGGCACTGAAGCTTTCTTT. The rearrangement links TRBV2 to TRBJ1-1, with 7 bases that match TRBD1. The CDR3 spans 13 residues. Per germline, CDR1 SNHLY and CDR2 FYNNEI. V lost 2 bases, J lost 4 bases, and 1 base stayed unmatched. Looking up the rest from reference TRBV2 and TRBJ1-1 gives the full variable domain: EPEVTQTPSHQVTQMGQEVILRCVPISNHLYFYWYRQILGQKVEFLVSFYNNEISEKSEIFDDQFSVERPDGSNFTLKIRSTKLEDSAMYFCASSEQGGTEAFFGQGTRLTVV.

The genes are TRBV5-1 and TRBJ2-7; 10 positions match TRBD1. The CDR3 covers 15 residues. Germline trimming cut 3 bases from V and 5 bases from J; bases unmatched to any gene: 8. The germline CDR1 and CDR2 sequences are SGHRS and YFSETQ. DNA for the CDR3: TGCGCCAGCAGCTCACCCGGGACAGGGGCCCACGAGCAGTACTTC. Its protein product is CASSSPGTGAHEQYF.

This clone has a single count. The chain combines TRBV28 with TRBJ2-1; D not resolved. Germline CDR1 is MDHEN and CDR2 is SYDVKM. This CDR3 is 15 amino acids long. V was clipped by 7 bases and J by 0 bases, with 13 bases between them. CDR3 in DNA: TGTGCCAGCATTCACCCTCGAGGCTCCTACAATGAGCAGTTCTTC. Protein: CASIHPRGSYNEQFF.

The V gene is TRBV6-5, the J gene TRBJ2-7, with D tentatively TRBD1 (6 bases). Germline loops: CDR1 MNHEY, CDR2 SVGAGI. Trimming cost V 2 bases and J 2 bases, with 10 bases left between them. The CDR3 contains 14 residues. This CDR3 reads CASSYHRAPYEQYF. The CDR3 bases are TGTGCCAGCAGTTACCACAGGGCCCCCTACGAGCAGTACTTC.

The chain combines TRBV19 with TRBJ1-1; maybe TRBD1 (5 bases). The CDR3 is 14 amino acids. With 5 bases removed from V and 1 base from J, the gap between germline ends came to 11 bases. Germline values: CDR1 LNHDA, CDR2 SQIVND (reference sequence). Here the CDR3 reads CASSPGVWNTEAFF. The CDR3, as DNA: TGTGCCAGTAGTCCGGGGGTCTGGAACACTGAAGCTTTCTTT.

The genes are TRBV29-1 and TRBJ2-3; D is uncertain. CDR3 length equals 14 residues. Germline-derived CDR1 and CDR2 are SQVTM and ANQGSEA. V lost 3 bases and J 2 bases, leaving 12 bases between the germline ends. The CDR3 loop is CSVDVSRSTDTQYF. CDR3 sequence (DNA): TGCAGCGTTGACGTCTCGCGGTCCACAGATACGCAGTATTTT.